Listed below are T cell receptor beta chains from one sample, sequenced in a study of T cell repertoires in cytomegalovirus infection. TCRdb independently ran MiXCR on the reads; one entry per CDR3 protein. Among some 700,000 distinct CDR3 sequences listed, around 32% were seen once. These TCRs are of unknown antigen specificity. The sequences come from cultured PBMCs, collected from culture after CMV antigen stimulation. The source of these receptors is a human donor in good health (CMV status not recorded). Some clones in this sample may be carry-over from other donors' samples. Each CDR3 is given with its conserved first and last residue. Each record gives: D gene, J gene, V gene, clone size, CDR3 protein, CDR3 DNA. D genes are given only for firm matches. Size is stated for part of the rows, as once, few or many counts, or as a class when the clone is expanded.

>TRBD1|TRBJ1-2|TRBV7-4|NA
CASSWRGRQGSGYTF
TGTGCCAGCAGCTGGAGGGGCCGACAGGGGTCGGGCTACACCTTC
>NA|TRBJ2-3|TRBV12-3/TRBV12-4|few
CASSLLAPGLDTQYF
TGTGCCAGCAGTCTTCTAGCCCCAGGTCTAGATACGCAGTATTTT
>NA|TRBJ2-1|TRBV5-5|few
CASSQRNEQFF
TGTGCCAGCAGTCAACGGAATGAGCAGTTCTTC
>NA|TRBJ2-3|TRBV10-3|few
CAIRGEGTDTQYF
TGTGCCATCCGCGGGGAGGGCACAGATACGCAGTATTTT
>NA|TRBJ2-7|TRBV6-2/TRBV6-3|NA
CASSYLQDSSPYEQYF
TGTGCCAGCAGTTACCTCCAGGACAGCTCTCCCTACGAGCAGTACTTC
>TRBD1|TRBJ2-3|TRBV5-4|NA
CASSQRQGADTQYF
TGTGCCAGCAGCCAAAGACAGGGTGCGGATACGCAGTATTTT
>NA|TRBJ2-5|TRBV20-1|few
CSASDRRNIETQYF
TGCAGTGCTAGCGACAGGCGGAACATAGAGACCCAGTACTTC
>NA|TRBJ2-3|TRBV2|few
CASTTGISGDTQYF
TGTGCCAGCACTACCGGAATAAGCGGAGATACGCAGTATTTT
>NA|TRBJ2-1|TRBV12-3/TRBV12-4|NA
CASRFWAIEQFF
TGTGCCAGCAGGTTCTGGGCGATTGAGCAGTTCTTC
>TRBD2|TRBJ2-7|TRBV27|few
CASSWGLAGEQYF
TGTGCCAGCAGTTGGGGACTAGCCGGCGAGCAGTACTTC
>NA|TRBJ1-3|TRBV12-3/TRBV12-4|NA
CASRRDGSSGNTIYF
TGTGCCAGCAGAAGAGACGGGAGCTCTGGAAACACCATATATTTT
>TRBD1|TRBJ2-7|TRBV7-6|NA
CASSPGQGAFYEQYF
TGTGCCAGCAGCCCGGGACAGGGGGCTTTTTACGAGCAGTACTTC
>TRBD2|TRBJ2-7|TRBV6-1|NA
CASSPRVSGRISADEQYF
TGTGCCAGCAGTCCCAGGGTTAGCGGGAGAATATCGGCCGACGAGCAGTACTTC
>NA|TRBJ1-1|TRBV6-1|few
CASTINRAYKSAEAFF
TGTGCCAGCACCATTAACCGGGCCTATAAGAGCGCTGAAGCTTTCTTT
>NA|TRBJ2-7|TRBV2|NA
CASTGASEPWEQYF
TGTGCCAGCACGGGGGCTAGCGAGCCTTGGGAGCAGTACTTC
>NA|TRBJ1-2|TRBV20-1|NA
CSATATEDYGYTF
TGCAGTGCAACAGCCACGGAGGATTATGGCTACACCTTC
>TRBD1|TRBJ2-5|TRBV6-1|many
CASSRRGLETQYF
TGTGCCAGCAGTCGAAGGGGGCTGGAGACCCAGTACTTC